This section outlines one T cell receptor (beta chain) sequence together with its context. No cognate antigen has been identified for it. Per-base quality was not reported, and no clone a single base away is much larger than it. The data were taken from a study of blood T cells in healthy people across ages (dated by TCRdb to about 2015). Regarding the study in general: In model experiments, roughly one uniquely barcoded TCR beta cDNA molecule per two T cells was captured by template switching. To track age-related changes in TCR beta repertoire diversity, the study relied on deep sequencing normalized with unique cDNA molecular identifiers. Four age groups were formed from the donors: young (average approximately 16 years), middle-aged (just under 40), aged (about 68) and long-lived (around 80). Donors of different ages were randomly distributed across sequencing lanes to avoid experimental bias. The study analyzed two additional independent replicas of 1 million unique cDNA reads from the same blood draw for two donors, one aged 18 to 30 and one aged 80 or older. The research as a whole found: Bulk unsorted PBMC profiling prevented conclusive comparison of naive and antigen-experienced compartments. Compared with the aged group, the long-lived group had more naive CD4+ T cells, fewer expanded clones and increased TCR diversity, suggesting age selection. There was a strong correlation between observed TCR beta diversity and the percentage of naive T cells measured by flow cytometry. Observed TCR beta diversity per million T cells fell roughly linearly with age, and a significant reduction was already apparent by age around 40. Total diversity estimates from one million sequenced T cells were considered lower bounds and underestimates. Because donor CMV infection status was unknown, age-related changes in expanded clonotypes were potentially confounded.

The donors were some 36 Caucasian individuals from Russia, aged roughly 6 to 100 years, who were systemically healthy. Around 9.8 milliliters of peripheral blood were collected from each donor into EDTA-treated Vacutainer tubes. PBMCs were isolated by Ficoll-Paque density-gradient centrifugation, with at least 6 million obtained per sample. Total RNA was extracted from PBMCs with Trizol reagent, with at least 5 micrograms obtained per sample. The percentages of naive CD45RAhigh/CD27high T cells were determined by flow cytometry on a PBMC aliquot from every donor. The CDR3 contains 14 residues, cysteine and phenylalanine counted. The read is trimmed to its CDR3 DNA, 42 bases read in frame from base 1. CDR1 and CDR2 were assigned from the germline V gene as MRHNA and SNTAGT. The library was generated by 5' RACE. TCRdb shows the sequencer as Illumina HiSeq 2500. A second PCR of about 6 to 12 cycles was run with a J-beta primer mix and a sample-barcoded 5' primer. Each TCR beta cDNA molecule received a unique molecular identifier from a template-switch 5' adaptor carrying 12 random nucleotides. Each sample yielded at least 2.5 million CDR3-containing paired-end reads. First-strand cDNA synthesis was performed from all RNA using the Mint cDNA synthesis kit, with priming by a TRBC-specific oligonucleotide. After uracil-DNA glycosylase treatment, a first 18-cycle PCR used universal primers M1SS and BC2_uni_R on all cDNA. On the study's bioinformatics: For normalization, 1 million high-quality reads were randomly selected from each sample, with every read carrying a distinct molecular identifier. Instead of being binned into consensus sequences, reads that shared molecular identifiers were thrown out. MiTCR, with a Q25 quality threshold and the strictest error-elimination algorithm, was used for CDR3 identification, clonotype clustering and error correction. A nonparametric unseen species model with Euler transformation was used to estimate a lower bound on total TCR beta diversity. TCRdb reanalyzed the raw reads on its own, using fastp at Q25 for trimming and MiXCR for clone calling, and kept in-frame beta chains. Rows matching on CDR3 protein sequence are summarized as one entry with the most common DNA and genes. Here the V and J calls rest on TCRdb's processing, not on the authors' analysis. This sample holds some 700,000 distinct CDR3 sequences; approximately 43% were observed only once. Roughly 20% of the sample goes to the ten largest clones.

The sequence is built from TRBV6-4 and TRBJ2-4; the D gene is possibly TRBD1, with 5 bases matching. Judging by the DNA end, TRBJ2-7 fits better; the J call may be wrong. The source is a woman in her fifties or sixties in good health. What was sequenced was blood. CDR3 region: CASSERAGIYEQYF. The nucleotides are TGTGCCAGCAGTGAACGAGCAGGGATCTACGAGCAGTACTTC.